This TCR beta chain stems from a study of T cells in Graves' hyperthyroidism and ophthalmopathy. At the level of the study: Before treatment of any kind, peripheral blood was taken at initial diagnosis.

Amplified regions were TCR beta CDR3 sequences from RNA transcripts. The HTBI set primed first-round TCR CDR3 RT-PCR. TCRdb reprocessed the multiplex PCR reads with MiXCR, giving one entry per CDR3 protein. Found here are approximately 590,000 distinct CDR3 sequences, less than 20% of them singletons; the top ten hold under 7.5%. CDR1 and CDR2 (germline): SGHTA, FQGNSA. The CDR3 length is 14 residues. V gave up 3 bases and J gave up 4 bases; unmatched junction bases: 2. The sequenced sample consisted of blood. The chain has TRBV7-2 and TRBJ2-3; TRBD2 matches 9 bases. The source is a woman in her 30s with Graves' hyperthyroidism. The CDR3 nucleotides are TGTGCCAGCAGCTTTAGGACTAGCGCAGATACGCAGTATTTT. This translates into CASSFRTSADTQYF.